Presented here are 29 T cell receptor beta chains from one specimen sequenced in a study of tumor and adjacent non-tumor tissue in lung cancer. This sample's RNA came from whole unsorted tissue. More than 3 cm separated this lung sample from the edge of the tumor. The library came from three nested PCR rounds adapted from ARM-PCR protocols. TCRdb re-called the multiplex PCR reads with MiXCR, one entry per CDR3 protein. The profile shows tens of thousands of distinct CDR3 sequences, more than 55% of them singletons. Specimen: distant non-tumor lung tissue. All receptors derive from a woman aged 70-85 years with non-small cell lung cancer.

The CDR3 loop is CASSRDRGWLTEAFF. CDR3 bases: TGCGCCAGCAGCCGAGATAGGGGGTGGTTGACTGAAGCTTTCTTT. The V and J genes are TRBV4-1 and TRBJ1-1; a possible D gene is TRBD1 (6 bases). V was shortened by 4 bases and J by 5 bases, with 17 bases between the two germline ends. The CDR3 extends over 15 amino acids. Germline CDR1 reads MGHRA; CDR2 reads YSYEKL.

This clonotype has more than one count but fewer than ten. A single base separates this from a much larger clone, so it may be a read error. The chain couples TRBV20-1 to TRBJ2-7; D possibly matches TRBD1 or TRBD2 (7 bases each). Germline loops: CDR1 DFQATT, CDR2 SNEGSKA (reference sequence). CDR3 size: 14 residues. CDR3 bases: TGCAGCGGTCTCAGGGGGGGGGATCCCTACGAGCAGTACTTC. Its protein product is CSGLRGGDPYEQYF.

This clonotype has a handful of counts. This chain links TRBV19 with TRBJ1-1; D may be TRBD1 (5 bases). CDR1 is LNHDA and CDR2 is SQIVND in the germline V gene (reference sequence). V was clipped by 3 bases and J by 2 bases, with 16 bases between them. The CDR3 length is 16 residues. The CDR3 loop is CASSMIPGQGNTEAFF. CDR3 bases: TGTGCCAGTAGTATGATCCCTGGTCAGGGCAACACTGAAGCTTTCTTT.

With regard to this clonotype: Compared with germline, one end of the junction differs, possibly owing to a read error. The chain uses TRBV6-5 and TRBJ2-2, with D perhaps TRBD2 (5 bases). CDR1 is MNHEY and CDR2 is SVGAGI in the germline V gene. The CDR3 is made up of 12 amino acids. In DNA form, the CDR3 reads TGTGCCAGCAGTTGGGGAACCGGGGAGCTGATTTTT. It is translated as CASSWGTGELIF.

This clonotype turned up a few times. V is TRBV20-1 and J is TRBJ1-1; tentatively, D is TRBD1 (6 bases). CDR3 length: 12 amino acids. V was trimmed by 6 bases and J by 7 bases, leaving 15 bases between them. CDR1 is DFQATT and CDR2 is SNEGSKA in the germline V gene (reference sequence). The CDR3 region is CSAELKTGEAFF. CDR3 bases: TGCAGTGCCGAGCTGAAGACAGGTGAAGCTTTCTTT.

Points on this clonotype: At one boundary the junction diverges from the germline segment, which might be a read error. The chain links TRBV11-2 to TRBJ2-5; D assignment may be TRBD1 or TRBD2 (5 bases each). The length of the CDR3 is 13 residues. CDR1 and CDR2 (germline): SGHAT, FQNNGV. CDR3 residues: CASSSRGWGTHYF. The CDR3 DNA follows: TGTGCCAGCAGCTCCCGAGGTTGGGGGACCCATTACTTC.

This clonotype has a count of ten or more. The rearrangement uses TRBV28 and TRBJ2-5; D is uncertain. This CDR3 region has 14 residues. The V and J ends lost 7 bases and 5 bases respectively, with 17 bases between them. CDR1 and CDR2 from the germline V gene are MDHEN and SYDVKM. This CDR3 reads CASTLSTLWETQYF. The CDR3 DNA reads TGTGCCAGCACTCTGTCGACTCTTTGGGAGACCCAGTACTTC.

A remark on this clonotype: At one boundary the junction diverges from the germline segment, which might be a read error. This chain links TRBV6-1 with TRBJ2-3; D might be TRBD2 (6 bases). Germline CDR1 and CDR2: MNHNS and SASEGT. There are 15 residues in the CDR3. The CDR3 nucleotides are TGTGCCAGCAGTGACAACCGGGAGAGGGGAGATACGCAGAATTTT. As protein: CASSDNRERGDTQNF.

Turning to this clonotype: A single base separates this from a much larger clone, so it may be a read error. V and J are TRBV12-3 or TRBV12-4 and TRBJ1-2, with D unclear. This CDR3 has 12 residues. As DNA, the CDR3 is TGTGCCAGCTGTTTGGGAGGCTATGGCTACACCTTC. This codes for CASCLGGYGYTF.

The rearrangement uses TRBV6-1 and TRBJ2-7, with a possible D match to TRBD2 (6 bases). The CDR3 sequence is 11 residues long. Germline CDR1 reads MNHNS; CDR2 reads SASEGT. The DNA for the CDR3 is TGTGCTAGCGGAGACTACTACGAGCAGTACTTC. Its translation: CASGDYYEQYF.

V and J are TRBV20-1 and TRBJ2-7, with D perhaps matching TRBD2 (6 bases). Germline loops: CDR1 DFQATT, CDR2 SNEGSKA (reference sequence). The CDR3 is made up of 14 amino acids. V lost 3 bases and J 1 base, leaving 13 bases between the germline ends. The CDR3 DNA reads TGCAGTGCTAGTCTAGCGAGAGAGTCCTACGAGCAGTACTTC. It codes for CSASLARESYEQYF.

This clonotype was seen more than once but under ten times. A much bigger clone sits one base away, suggesting this may be a read error. This chain uses TRBV5-1 with TRBJ2-7; the D gene is possibly TRBD2 (6 bases). This CDR3 is 11 amino acids long. Germline V gives CDR1 SGHRS, CDR2 YFSETQ. As DNA, the CDR3 is TGCGCCAGCGGGACTTCGCACGAGCACTACTTC. As protein: CASGTSHEHYF.

A remark on this clonotype: This may stem from a read error, because a much larger clone lies one nucleotide away. The gene calls are TRBV5-1 and TRBJ2-3; 14 positions agree with TRBD2. CDR3 length equals 16 residues. Germline CDR1 reads SGHRS; CDR2 reads YFSETQ. CDR3 in DNA: TGCGCCGGCAGCTTGGGACCCGGGACTAGCGGGAGTACGCAGTATTTT. Translation: CAGSLGPGTSGSTQYF.

As DNA, the CDR3 is TGTGCCAGCAGCTTAGTTCTCGGTTCTGGTCCGACTAATGAAAAACTGTTTTTT. Translation: CASSLVLGSGPTNEKLFF. The genes are TRBV7-9 and TRBJ1-4; D unresolved. V lost 1 base to trimming and J lost 2 bases, with 17 bases between them. This CDR3 spans 18 amino acids. The germline V gene has CDR1 SEHNR and CDR2 FQNEAQ (reference sequence).

Many counts were recorded for this clonotype. The rearrangement joins TRBV30 to TRBJ1-1, with a possible D match to TRBD1 (5 bases). Germline-derived CDR1 and CDR2 are GTSNPN and SVGIG (reference sequence). The CDR3 has 13 amino acids. Trimming removed 8 bases from V and 3 bases from J, with 16 bases in between. The CDR3 spells CAGGGSGHTEAFF. The CDR3 coding sequence is TGTGCCGGGGGGGGGTCGGGACACACTGAAGCTTTCTTT.

As regards this clonotype: The CDR3 ends on some other residue instead of the conserved phenylalanine or tryptophan, so this is likely a read error. It is unclear where the CDR3 begins or ends on the DNA, so no DNA is shown, and the CDR3 is as TCRdb lists it. The chain has TRBV12-3 or TRBV12-4 and TRBJ2-7; the table calls TRBD1, which could not be checked here. A total of 14 residues make up the CDR3, ends included. CDR3: CASSPGDGSYEQYL.

As concerns this clonotype: This may stem from a read error, because a much larger clone lies one nucleotide away. V gene TRBV20-1 combines with J gene TRBJ2-3; D is perhaps TRBD1 or TRBD2 (5 bases each). This CDR3 contains 12 residues. Germline V CDR1 and CDR2: DFQATT, SNEGSKA (reference sequence). CDR3 nucleotides: TGCAGTGCTACCGCAGGGAGTGATATGCAGTATTTT. This encodes CSATAGSDMQYF.

The chain uses TRBV19 and TRBJ2-3; no reliable D call. This CDR3 is 14 amino acids long. The V gene's germline CDR1 is LNHDA and CDR2 SQIVND (reference sequence). The CDR3 DNA reads as TGTGCGAGCTCCCGGGCCGATTACACAGATACGCAGTATTTT. Amino acid sequence: CASSRADYTDTQYF.

This clonotype was seen repeatedly, ten times or more. The gene calls are TRBV6-5 and TRBJ1-4; D possibly corresponds to TRBD1 (6 bases). CDR1 is MNHEY, CDR2 SVGAGI, per germline. The V end lost 5 bases, the J end lost 8 bases, and 15 bases lay between the germline ends. The CDR3 covers 14 residues. The CDR3 loop reads CASSRTESSEKLFF. CDR3 bases: TGTGCCAGCAGTCGGACAGAAAGTTCGGAAAAACTGTTTTTT.

This clonotype was picked up many times. The rearrangement joins TRBV6-5 to TRBJ2-7; TRBD1 matches 10 bases. The V and J ends lost 2 bases and 4 bases, in that order; junction bases with no gene match: 2. Germline lookup yields CDR1 MNHEY and CDR2 SVGAGI. The length of the CDR3 is 14 residues. In DNA form, the CDR3 reads TGTGCCAGCAGTTACGGACAGGGGGGGTACGAGCAGTACTTC. Translating gives CASSYGQGGYEQYF.

J is TRBJ2-5 and V is TRBV5-1; maybe TRBD2 (6 bases). There are 15 residues in the CDR3. The V end was cut by 4 bases, the J end by 4 bases, with 17 bases between. Per the germline V gene, CDR1 is SGHRS and CDR2 is YFSETQ. Here the CDR3 DNA reads TGCGCCAGCAGCAACAGACTAGTGGACCGAGAGACCCAGTACTTC. Its translation is CASSNRLVDRETQYF.

Only one count was recorded for this clonotype. The J gene is TRBJ2-2, the V gene TRBV6-5, with 7 positions matching TRBD2. Germline-derived CDR1 and CDR2 are MNHEY and SVGAGI. The V segment lost 0 bases and the J segment 6 bases; nucleotides outside the gene matches: 7. The length of the CDR3 is 16 residues. This chain's CDR3 is CASSYSTSMRPGELFF. The CDR3 DNA reads as TGTGCCAGCAGTTACTCGACTAGCATGAGACCCGGGGAGCTGTTTTTT.

As concerns this clonotype: One junction end does not reproduce the germline sequence, and a read error may be involved. The J gene is TRBJ1-1, the V gene TRBV12-3 or TRBV12-4, with D possibly matching TRBD1 (5 bases). The CDR3 length is 12 residues. The CDR3 DNA reads TGTGACAGCTGTTTCATAGGGGTTGAAGCTTTCTTT. Amino acids: CDSCFIGVEAFF.

Worth noting for this clonotype: Relative to the germline gene, one junction end is altered; a read error may explain this. The chain recombines TRBV2 with TRBJ1-1; D is unclear. Germline V gives CDR1 SNHLY, CDR2 FYNNEI. This CDR3 region has 14 residues. Written as DNA, the CDR3 is TGTGCCAGCAACCGGGGTCGTTTGAACACTGAAGTTTTCTTT. Translation: CASNRGRLNTEVFF. The whole variable domain, filled in from reference TRBV2 and TRBJ1-1, reads EPEVTQTPSHQVTQMGQEVILRCVPISNHLYFYWYRQILGQKVEFLVSFYNNEISEKSEIFDDQFSVERPDGSNFTLKIRSTKLEDSAMYFCASNRGRLNTEVFFGQGTRLTVV.

In regard to this clonotype: One end of the junction varies from germline; a read error may be responsible. The chain recombines TRBV4-1 with TRBJ2-3; a weak D match, TRBD1 (6 bases). CDR3 length equals 17 residues. Per the germline V gene, CDR1 is MGHRA and CDR2 is YSYEKL. CDR3 region: CASSHTRLTGPSDTQYF. The CDR3 nucleotides read TGCGCCAGCAGCCACACCAGGTTGACAGGACCCTCGGATACACAGTATTTT.

The table lists this clonotype with many counts. The CDR3, as DNA: TGTGCCAGCAGGCTAGGGACAGGGTTTTCTGGGGAGCTGTTTTTT. This codes for CASRLGTGFSGELFF. V and J are TRBV12-3 or TRBV12-4 and TRBJ2-2; 9 bases fit TRBD1. V was pared by 6 bases and J by 8 bases, with 10 bases of the junction left unmatched. The CDR3 is 15 residues long.

In the case of this clonotype: One end of the junction varies from germline; a read error may be responsible. V usage is TRBV6-1 and J usage is TRBJ1-2; D ambiguous. Germline CDR1 and CDR2: MNHNS and SASEGT. This CDR3 contains 13 residues. CDR3 residues: CASEGRGPDGYTF. In DNA, the CDR3 is TGCGCCTCCGAAGGTCGAGGTCCCGATGGCTACACCTTC.

Only a few counts were recorded for this clonotype. The rearrangement links TRBV28 to TRBJ1-6, with D unresolved. V shed 3 bases and J shed 9 bases, with 6 bases lying between them. The germline V gene encodes CDR1 MDHEN and CDR2 SYDVKM. The CDR3 has 12 amino acids. In DNA, the CDR3 is TGTGCCAGCAGTTTTTTGGGTTCACCCCTCCACTTT. Translation gives CASSFLGSPLHF.

This clonotype was observed at least ten times. V is TRBV24-1 and J is TRBJ2-1; D uncertain. Germline-derived CDR1 and CDR2 are KGHDR and SFDVKD. The ends were cut back, 4 bases at V and 4 bases at J, with 7 bases in the middle. The CDR3 is 13 amino acids. The CDR3 region has the DNA TGTGCCACCAGTGACTACAATTACAATGAGCAGTTCTTC. Translated, it gives CATSDYNYNEQFF.